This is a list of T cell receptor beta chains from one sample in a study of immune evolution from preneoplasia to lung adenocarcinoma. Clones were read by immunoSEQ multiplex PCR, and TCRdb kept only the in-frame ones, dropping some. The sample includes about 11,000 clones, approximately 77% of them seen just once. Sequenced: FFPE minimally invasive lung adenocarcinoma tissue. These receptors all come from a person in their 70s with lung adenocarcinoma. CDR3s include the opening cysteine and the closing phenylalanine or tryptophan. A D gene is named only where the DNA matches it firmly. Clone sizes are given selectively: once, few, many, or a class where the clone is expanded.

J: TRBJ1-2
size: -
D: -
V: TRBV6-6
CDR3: CASSYGGSHGYTF
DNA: TGTGCCAGCAGTTACGGGGGGTCCCATGGCTACACCTTC

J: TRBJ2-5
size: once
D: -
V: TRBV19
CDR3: CASGIRKGAGETQYF
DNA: TGTGCCAGTGGTATAAGGAAAGGGGCGGGCGAGACCCAGTACTTC

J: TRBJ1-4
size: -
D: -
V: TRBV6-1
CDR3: CASSAVATNEKLFF
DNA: TGTGCCAGCAGCGCCGTTGCAACTAATGAAAAACTGTTTTTT

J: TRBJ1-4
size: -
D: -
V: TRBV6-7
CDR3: CASSAGRDEKLFF
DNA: TGTGCCAGCAGTGCGGGACGGGATGAAAAACTGTTTTTT

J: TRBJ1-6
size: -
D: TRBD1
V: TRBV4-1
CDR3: CASSQDRQGAQNSPLHF
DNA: TGCGCCAGCAGCCAAGATAGACAGGGGGCTCAGAATTCACCCCTCCACTTT

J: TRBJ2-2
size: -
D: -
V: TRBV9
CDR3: CASSLVGDTGELFF
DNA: TGTGCCAGCAGCCTTGTGGGGGACACCGGGGAGCTGTTTTTT

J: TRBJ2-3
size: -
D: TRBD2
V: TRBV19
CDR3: CASSTFGTSGTDTQYF
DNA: TGTGCCAGTAGTACCTTCGGGACTAGCGGGACAGATACGCAGTATTTT

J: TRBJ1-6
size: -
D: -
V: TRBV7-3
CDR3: CASSLTRGNSPLHF
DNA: TGTGCCAGCAGCTTAACGCGTGGAAATTCACCCCTCCACTTT

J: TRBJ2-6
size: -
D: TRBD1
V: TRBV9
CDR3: CASSVEGQVSGANVLTF
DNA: TGTGCCAGCAGCGTAGAGGGACAGGTCTCTGGGGCCAACGTCCTGACTTTC

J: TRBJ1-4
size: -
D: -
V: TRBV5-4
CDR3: CASSLGRDEKLFF
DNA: TGTGCCAGCAGCCTCGGACGGGATGAAAAACTGTTTTTT

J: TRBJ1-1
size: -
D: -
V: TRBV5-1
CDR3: CASSLSLSNTEAFF
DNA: TGCGCCAGCAGCTTAAGCCTTTCGAACACTGAAGCTTTCTTT

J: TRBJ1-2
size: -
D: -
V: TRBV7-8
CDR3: CASSLGSGGGYGYTF
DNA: TGTGCCAGCAGCTTAGGTTCCGGGGGCGGTTATGGCTACACCTTC

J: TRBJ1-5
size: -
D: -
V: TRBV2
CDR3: CASSEGHYSNQPQHF
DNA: TGTGCCAGCAGTGAAGGGCACTATAGCAATCAGCCCCAGCATTTT

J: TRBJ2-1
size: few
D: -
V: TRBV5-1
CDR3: CASSLLQGLGNEQFF
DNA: TGCGCCAGCAGCTTGCTACAGGGTCTGGGGAATGAGCAGTTCTTC

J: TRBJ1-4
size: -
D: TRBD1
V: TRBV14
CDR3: CASRGTGNEKLFF
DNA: TGTGCCAGCAGGGGGACAGGGAATGAAAAACTGTTTTTT

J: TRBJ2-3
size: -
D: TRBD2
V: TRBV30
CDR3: CAWSEISGALMDTQYF
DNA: TGTGCCTGGAGTGAAATCAGCGGGGCCCTGATGGATACGCAGTATTTT

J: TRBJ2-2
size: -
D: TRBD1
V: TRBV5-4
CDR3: CASKQGAETGELFF
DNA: TGTGCCAGCAAACAGGGGGCGGAAACCGGGGAGCTGTTTTTT

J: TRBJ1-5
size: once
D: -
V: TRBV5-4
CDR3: CASSLDAQPQHF
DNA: TGTGCCAGCAGCCTAGACGCACAGCCCCAGCATTTT

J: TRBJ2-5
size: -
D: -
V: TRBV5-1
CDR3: CASSQNSYQETQYF
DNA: TGCGCCAGCAGCCAAAACTCGTACCAAGAGACCCAGTACTTC

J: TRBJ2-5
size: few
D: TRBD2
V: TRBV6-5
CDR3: CASSYVIAGRETQYF
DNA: TGTGCCAGCAGTTACGTTATAGCGGGCCGGGAGACCCAGTACTTC

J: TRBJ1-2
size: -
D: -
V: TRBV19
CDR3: CASSPLQERSGYTF
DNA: TGTGCCAGTAGTCCCCTACAGGAACGAAGTGGCTACACCTTC

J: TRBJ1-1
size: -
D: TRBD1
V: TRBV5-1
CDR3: CASSRQGRGTEAFF
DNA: TGCGCCAGCAGCCGACAGGGGAGGGGCACTGAAGCTTTCTTT

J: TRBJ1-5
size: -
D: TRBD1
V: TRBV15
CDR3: CATGKDRGGQPQHF
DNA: TGTGCCACCGGCAAGGACAGGGGAGGTCAGCCCCAGCATTTT

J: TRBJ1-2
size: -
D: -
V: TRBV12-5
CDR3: CASGSRVEGYTF
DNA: TGTGCTAGTGGGTCCAGGGTAGAGGGCTACACCTTC

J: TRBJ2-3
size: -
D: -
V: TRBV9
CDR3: CASSVGGYVTDTQYF
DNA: TGTGCCAGCAGCGTCGGTGGTTATGTCACAGATACGCAGTATTTT

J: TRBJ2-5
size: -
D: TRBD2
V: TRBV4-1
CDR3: CASSQIGLAGIGETQYF
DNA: TGCGCCAGCAGCCAAATAGGACTAGCGGGAATAGGGGAGACCCAGTACTTC

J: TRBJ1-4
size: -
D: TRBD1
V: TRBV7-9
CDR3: CASSPTGGSEKLFF
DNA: TGTGCCAGCAGCCCGACAGGGGGAAGCGAAAAACTGTTTTTT

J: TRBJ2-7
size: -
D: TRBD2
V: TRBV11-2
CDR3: CASRSLAGGQSSYEQYF
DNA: TGTGCCAGCAGAAGTCTGGCGGGGGGCCAGAGCTCCTACGAGCAGTACTTC

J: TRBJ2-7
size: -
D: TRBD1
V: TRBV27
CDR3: CASSLTGGHEQYF
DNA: TGTGCCAGCAGTTTAACAGGGGGGCACGAGCAGTACTTC

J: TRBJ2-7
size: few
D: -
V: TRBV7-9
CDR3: CASSSDYYEQYF
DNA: TGTGCCAGCAGCTCCGACTACTACGAGCAGTACTTC